This T cell receptor beta chain was observed in a study of shared clonotypes between healthy human individuals. Study context: For every donor, three CD4 naive, three CD4 memory, two CD8 naive and one CD8 memory plates were used. Findings of the study overall: Larger estimated richness was generally seen in naive subsets than in memory subsets.

Original data processing: In the immunoSEQ data, sequences were junction-only and lacked quality scores, so filtering differed. The data were produced by immunoSEQ multiplex PCR, yet TCRdb's version contains in-frame clones alone and is incomplete. That table supplies the V and J calls and clone size; D and trimming were determined from the DNA. The table includes 2,500,000 or so clones, roughly 92% detected once. V was cut by 3 bases and J by 3 bases, with 3 bases left in between. Germline V gene sequence: CDR1 ENHRY, CDR2 SYGVKD. The CDR3 runs to 12 residues. Both subsets, CD45RA+ naive and CD45RA-negative memory, were split from the CD4+ cells. Comment on this clone: Its antigen is unidentified. The same CDR3 can be traced to other DNA sequences in this sample.

The material sequenced was naive CD4+ T cells sorted from blood. Subset specified: CD45RA+ positively selected. The chain employs TRBV10-3 and TRBJ1-3; D call uncertain. This TCR was sampled from a man between 18 and 35 years old in good health. The CDR3 protein is CAISDGGNTIYF. The CDR3 DNA follows: TGTGCCATCAGTGACGGTGGAAACACCATATATTTT.